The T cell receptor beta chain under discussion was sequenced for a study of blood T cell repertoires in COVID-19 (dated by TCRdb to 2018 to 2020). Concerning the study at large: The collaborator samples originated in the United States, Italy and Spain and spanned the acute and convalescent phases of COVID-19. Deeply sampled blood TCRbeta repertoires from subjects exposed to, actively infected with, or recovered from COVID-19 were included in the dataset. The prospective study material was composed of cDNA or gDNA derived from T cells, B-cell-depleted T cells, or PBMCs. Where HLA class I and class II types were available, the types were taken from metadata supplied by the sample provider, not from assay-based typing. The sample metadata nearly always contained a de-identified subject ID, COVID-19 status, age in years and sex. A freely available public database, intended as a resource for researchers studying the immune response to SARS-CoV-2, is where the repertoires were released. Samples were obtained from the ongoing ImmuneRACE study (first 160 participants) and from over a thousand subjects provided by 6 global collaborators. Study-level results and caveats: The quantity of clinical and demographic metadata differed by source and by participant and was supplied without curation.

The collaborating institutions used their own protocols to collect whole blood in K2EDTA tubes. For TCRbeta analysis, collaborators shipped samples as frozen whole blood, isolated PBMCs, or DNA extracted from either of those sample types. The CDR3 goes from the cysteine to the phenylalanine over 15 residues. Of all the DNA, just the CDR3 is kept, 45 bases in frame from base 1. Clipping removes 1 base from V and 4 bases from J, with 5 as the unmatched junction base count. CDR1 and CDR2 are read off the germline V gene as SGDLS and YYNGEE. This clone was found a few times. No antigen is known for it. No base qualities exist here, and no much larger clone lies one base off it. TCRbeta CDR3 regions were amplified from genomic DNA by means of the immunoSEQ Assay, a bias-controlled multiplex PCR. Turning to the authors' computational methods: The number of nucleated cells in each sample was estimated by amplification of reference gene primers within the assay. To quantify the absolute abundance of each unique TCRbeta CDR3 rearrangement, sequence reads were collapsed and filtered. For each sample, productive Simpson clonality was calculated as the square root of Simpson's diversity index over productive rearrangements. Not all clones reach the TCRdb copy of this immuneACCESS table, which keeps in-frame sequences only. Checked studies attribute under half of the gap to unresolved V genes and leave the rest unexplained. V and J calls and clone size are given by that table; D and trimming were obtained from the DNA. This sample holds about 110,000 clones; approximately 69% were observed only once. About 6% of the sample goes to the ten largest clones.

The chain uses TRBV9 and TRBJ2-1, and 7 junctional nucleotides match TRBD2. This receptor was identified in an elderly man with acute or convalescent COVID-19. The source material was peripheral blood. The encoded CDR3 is CASSVIAGEYNEQFF. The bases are TGTGCCAGCAGCGTAATAGCGGGTGAATACAATGAGCAGTTCTTC.